The 5 T cell receptor beta chains presented below share a single source sample, sequenced in a study of T cell changes during pregnancy in multiple sclerosis. Assay used: immunoSEQ multiplex PCR; TCRdb lists only in-frame clones, some missing. The sample yields approximately 30,000 clones, about 91% seen once. The material sequenced was CD4+ T cells from peripheral blood mononuclear cells, taken in the second trimester of pregnancy. These receptor sequences come from a female donor with multiple sclerosis, enrolled in a pregnancy study.

The chain uses TRBV4-2 and TRBJ2-7; D may be TRBD2 (6 bases). Germline lookup yields CDR1 LGHNA and CDR2 YNFKEQ. The CDR3 sequence is 16 residues long. The germline V and J ends were trimmed by 4 bases and 0 bases, with 16 bases remaining between them. The CDR3 DNA sequence: TGTGCCAGCAGCCCCCAAACCACCGGGAGCTCCTACGAGCAGTACTTC. Protein sequence: CASSPQTTGSSYEQYF.

This sequence joins TRBV7-2 and TRBJ1-2, with D unresolved. Per the germline V gene, CDR1 is SGHTA and CDR2 is FQGNSA. V was shortened by 2 bases and J by 6 bases, with 10 bases between the two germline ends. The CDR3 is 13 amino acids. The CDR3 loop is CASSLTGWDGYTF. The CDR3 DNA reads as TGTGCCAGCAGCTTAACGGGTTGGGATGGCTACACCTTC.

This chain uses TRBV7-2 with TRBJ2-5; TRBD2 is a possible D gene (6 bases). Germline V gene sequence: CDR1 SGHTA, CDR2 FQGNSA. CDR3 size: 14 residues. V was trimmed by 6 bases and J by 5 bases, leaving 16 bases between them. CDR3 nucleotides: TGTGCCAGCAGAACGGCCGGGACTTTGGAGACCCAGTACTTC. Protein product: CASRTAGTLETQYF.

This chain connects TRBV13 to TRBJ1-2, with 11 bases identical to TRBD1. Trimming cost V 5 bases and J 2 bases; bases outside gene matches: 1. Germline loops: CDR1 PRHDT, CDR2 FYEKMQ (reference sequence). There are 14 residues in the CDR3. This chain's CDR3 is CASSRDRGNYGYTF. The CDR3 DNA sequence: TGTGCCAGCAGCCGGGACAGGGGGAACTATGGCTACACCTTC.

The chain combines TRBV6-1 with TRBJ1-2; a possible D gene is TRBD1 (5 bases). Trimming left V 7 bases short and J 4 bases short, with 16 bases between. The CDR3 contains 14 residues. The germline V gene encodes CDR1 MNHNS and CDR2 SASEGT. CDR3 DNA sequence: TGTGCCAGCACTGGGCCCTACAGGTTCTATGGCTACACCTTC. Residues: CASTGPYRFYGYTF.